This T cell receptor (beta chain) appears in the sequencing data of a study of blood T cell repertoires in COVID-19. At the level of the study: The cDNA or gDNA used as material had been derived from T cells, B-cell-depleted T cells, or PBMCs.

Trimming cost V 6 bases and J 5 bases; bases outside gene matches: 8. Germline values: CDR1 SQVTM, CDR2 ANQGSEA. The CDR3 totals 14 residues. The table came from immunoSEQ multiplex PCR; TCRdb's copy has only in-frame clones and leaves some out. The table lists about 15,000 clones, around 70% of them singletons. The clonotype was recovered from a man aged 55 to 70 with acute or convalescent COVID-19. The sequencing sample was made of peripheral blood. The genes are TRBV29-1 and TRBJ2-7; TRBD1 matches 12 bases. CDR3 region: CSVVTGTGGDEQYF. DNA for the CDR3: TGCAGCGTAGTAACCGGGACAGGGGGCGACGAGCAGTACTTC.